This T cell receptor (beta chain) came from a study of human versus mouse CDR3 diversity and MHC coevolution. Clones were sequenced by immunoSEQ multiplex PCR, and TCRdb holds only the in-frame ones, with some missing. The data hold 86,000 or so clones, with around 93% observed a single time. Trimming took 10 bases from V and 7 from J; bases not matched to a gene: 10. The CDR3 spans 14 residues. Germline V lookup: CDR1 MNHEY, CDR2 SMNVEV (reference sequence). The V and J genes are TRBV27 and TRBJ1-6; 7 nucleotides agree with TRBD1. The sequenced sample consisted of naive CD4+ T cells from blood. The sample's subset: CD45RO-negative CD62L-positive naive CD4 T cells. This clonotype originated in a person aged 25 to 69 in good health. For the CDR3, the DNA is TGTGCCACAGCAGGGGGGCAAACAAATTCACCCCTCCACTTT. Protein sequence: CATAGGQTNSPLHF.